This TCR beta chain emerged from a study of blood T cell repertoires in COVID-19. Turning to the study itself: Samples of COVID-19 (acute and convalescent) were obtained from the United States, Italy and Spain.

Under the authors' procedure: Estimated nucleated cell counts came from reference gene primer amplification. TCRdb's copy holds only in-frame clones and misses some; the assay was immunoSEQ multiplex PCR. Clone size and the V and J calls come from that table; the DNA yielded D and trimming. Of almost 95,000 clones in the sample, roughly 84% were seen once. Germline lookup yields CDR1 SGHRS and CDR2 YFSETQ. V dropped 4 bases and J dropped 0; count of bases not matched to a gene: 6. The CDR3 runs to 16 residues. The rearrangement links TRBV5-1 to TRBJ1-4; TRBD1 matches 7 bases. The sequencing sample was made of peripheral blood. This clonotype originated in a man between 60 and 75 years old with acute or convalescent COVID-19. The chain's CDR3 is CASSLRQGATNEKLFF. The CDR3 DNA follows: TGCGCCAGCAGCCTACGGCAGGGGGCAACTAATGAAAAACTGTTTTTT. The variable domain in full, with the rest retrieved from reference TRBV5-1 and TRBJ1-4, is KAGVTQTPRYLIKTRGQQVTLSCSPISGHRSVSWYQQTPGQGLQFLFEYFSETQRNKGNFPGRFSGRQFSNSRSEMNVSTLELGDSALYLCASSLRQGATNEKLFFGSGTQLSVL.